These 20 T cell receptor beta chains originate from one sample sequenced in a study of cytomegalovirus exposure and HLA in healthy donors. Primers: 60 Vbeta forward and 13 Jbeta reverse. The table came from immunoSEQ multiplex PCR; TCRdb's copy has only in-frame clones and leaves some out. The sample records approximately 170,000 clones, 80% being singletons. Material for sequencing was PBMCs. The receptors shown here come from a man aged 18 to 29 in good health and CMV-seropositive.

This chain joins TRBV4-1 and TRBJ2-4; D gene unclear. Germline V lookup: CDR1 MGHRA, CDR2 YSYEKL. This CDR3 has 14 amino acids. V dropped 1 base and J dropped 6 bases, with 10 bases sitting between them. The CDR3 DNA reads as TGCGCCAGCAGCCAAGCCGTCCCCGGAAACATTCAGTACTTC. Translation gives CASSQAVPGNIQYF.

The chain couples TRBV4-1 to TRBJ2-1; 9 bases map to TRBD2. Germline CDR1 and CDR2: MGHRA and YSYEKL. CDR3 length: 17 residues. Unmatched junction bases numbered 17, after V lost 6 bases and J lost 8 bases. The CDR3 nucleotides read TGCGCCAGCAGATCAGGGGGGGCTAGCGGGATTAGTCATGAGCAGTTCTTC. This encodes CASRSGGASGISHEQFF.

This chain uses TRBV18 with TRBJ1-2; D possibly corresponds to TRBD1 (6 bases). This CDR3 region has 11 residues. V was pared by 8 bases and J by 7 bases, with 11 bases between. The germline V gene has CDR1 KGHSH and CDR2 LQKENI. The chain's CDR3 is CASKGDGGYTF. In DNA, the CDR3 is TGTGCCAGCAAGGGGGACGGTGGCTACACCTTC.

The V gene is TRBV6-5, the J gene TRBJ2-7; TRBD1 agrees at 7 bases. The V gene end was trimmed by 5 bases and the J gene end by 3 bases; junction bases not matched to a gene: 4. Germline V CDR1 and CDR2: MNHEY, SVGAGI. The CDR3 is 13 residues long. DNA of the CDR3: TGTGCCAGCAGTAGGGGGCCCGTCTACGAGCAGTACTTC. It specifies CASSRGPVYEQYF.

The rearrangement links TRBV27 to TRBJ2-1; 7 bases are shared with TRBD1. This CDR3 region has 13 residues. Germline-derived CDR1 and CDR2 are MNHEY and SMNVEV (reference sequence). V lost 10 bases and J lost 4; bases outside the gene matches: 7. In nucleotides, the CDR3 is TGTGCCACCCGGACAGGAGTATACAATGAGCAGTTCTTC. Encoded protein: CATRTGVYNEQFF.

The chain couples TRBV7-9 to TRBJ2-7; unclear D gene. The CDR3 covers 15 residues. CDR1 and CDR2 (germline): SEHNR, FQNEAQ (reference sequence). V was pared by 5 bases and J by 5 bases, with 19 bases between. The CDR3 DNA sequence: TGTGCCAGCAGCACCCCCGTGGCAGTTGATCACGAGCAGTACTTC. It yields the protein CASSTPVAVDHEQYF.

The rearrangement links TRBV6-1 to TRBJ2-2; no reliable D call. Looked up from germline, CDR1 is MNHNS and CDR2 is SASEGT. The CDR3 has 12 residues. Trimming shortened V by 5 bases and J by 3 bases, and 4 bases separated the two germline ends. The CDR3 spells CASSLYTGELFF. CDR3 coding DNA: TGTGCCAGCAGTTTATACACCGGGGAGCTGTTTTTT.

This chain uses TRBV2 with TRBJ1-3; perhaps TRBD1 as D (5 bases). This CDR3 comprises 16 residues. CDR1 is SNHLY and CDR2 is FYNNEI in the germline V gene. The V end lost 0 bases, the J end lost 1 base, and 10 bases lay between the germline ends. The CDR3 nucleotides are TGTGCCAGCAGTGAAGCGGGGGGTCCATCTGGAAACACCATATATTTT. This encodes CASSEAGGPSGNTIYF. The variable domain in full, completed from reference TRBV2 and TRBJ1-3, reads EPEVTQTPSHQVTQMGQEVILRCVPISNHLYFYWYRQILGQKVEFLVSFYNNEISEKSEIFDDQFSVERPDGSNFTLKIRSTKLEDSAMYFCASSEAGGPSGNTIYFGEGSWLTVV.

V gene TRBV13 combines with J gene TRBJ1-2; possibly TRBD1 for D (6 bases). Germline V gene data show CDR1 as PRHDT and CDR2 as FYEKMQ (reference sequence). The V end lost 4 bases, the J end lost 6 bases, and 18 bases lay between the germline ends. The CDR3 totals 15 residues. The CDR3 sequence is CASSSGMDRINGYTF. CDR3 nucleotides: TGTGCCAGCAGCTCAGGGATGGACAGAATTAATGGCTACACCTTC. Full variable domain (remainder filled in from reference TRBV13 and TRBJ1-2): AAGVIQSPRHLIKEKRETATLKCYPIPRHDTVYWYQQGPGQDPQFLISFYEKMQSDKGSIPDRFSAQQFSDYHSELNMSSLELGDSALYFCASSSGMDRINGYTFGSGTRLTVV.

The CDR3 DNA reads TGTGCCAGCAGCTTACAGGGAACTTCGGAGACCCAGTACTTC. Its translation: CASSLQGTSETQYF. V usage is TRBV11-2 and J usage is TRBJ2-5; possibly TRBD1 for D (5 bases). V was cut by 2 bases and J by 5 bases, with 12 bases left in between. The CDR3 is 14 residues long. Germline CDR1 reads SGHAT; CDR2 reads FQNNGV.

The gene calls are TRBV5-1 and TRBJ2-5, with D perhaps TRBD1 (5 bases). The CDR3 is made up of 15 amino acids. In germline, CDR1 is SGHRS, CDR2 YFSETQ. Deletions cut 2 bases from V and 0 bases from J, with 11 bases between. The CDR3 loop is CASSLSGAYQETQYF. The CDR3 DNA follows: TGCGCCAGCAGCTTAAGTGGGGCGTACCAAGAGACCCAGTACTTC.

This chain joins TRBV5-6 and TRBJ2-7, with TRBD1 matching 11 bases. The germline V gene encodes CDR1 SGHDT and CDR2 YYEEEE. The CDR3 is 15 amino acids. Germline trimming cut 3 bases from V and 2 bases from J; bases unmatched to any gene: 4. In DNA, the CDR3 is TGTGCCAGCAGCTCCGGGACAGGGGGTCCCTACGAGCAGTACTTC. It specifies CASSSGTGGPYEQYF.

The chain recombines TRBV6-5 with TRBJ1-1; TRBD1 matches 7 bases. This CDR3 region has 13 residues. Looked up from germline, CDR1 is MNHEY and CDR2 is SVGAGI. Trimming cost V 5 bases and J 11 bases; bases outside gene matches: 11. CDR3 bases: TGTGCCAGCAGTCGACGAACAGGGGAGGAGGCTTTCTTT. Protein product: CASSRRTGEEAFF.

This clone was recorded once. This chain joins TRBV11-2 and TRBJ2-7, with 7 bases identical to TRBD1. The CDR3 contains 15 residues. Germline CDR1 and CDR2: SGHAT and FQNNGV. Trimming cost V 5 bases and J 3 bases; bases outside gene matches: 10. The CDR3 is CASSLTGAPIYEQYF. The CDR3 DNA sequence: TGTGCCAGCAGCCTAACAGGGGCACCCATCTACGAGCAGTACTTC. The entire variable domain, with the rest obtained from reference TRBV11-2 and TRBJ2-7, is as follows: EAGVAQSPRYKIIEKRQSVAFWCNPISGHATLYWYQQILGQGPKLLIQFQNNGVVDDSQLPKDRFSAERLKGVDSTLKIQPAKLEDSAVYLCASSLTGAPIYEQYFGPGTRLTVT.

In its sample, this clone was seen once. The V gene is TRBV19, the J gene TRBJ2-4; D possibly corresponds to TRBD2 (7 bases). The V and J ends lost 8 bases and 7 bases respectively, with 27 bases between them. This CDR3 contains 17 residues. Germline lookup yields CDR1 LNHDA and CDR2 SQIVND (reference sequence). The CDR3 sequence is CASGEAGATIEGNIQYF. In DNA, the CDR3 is TGTGCCAGTGGCGAGGCGGGGGCAACCATCGAAGGGAACATTCAGTACTTC.

This chain links TRBV5-4 with TRBJ1-1; D unresolved. Deletions cut 0 bases from V and 6 bases from J, with 12 bases between. The V gene's germline CDR1 is SGHNT and CDR2 YYREEE (reference sequence). This CDR3 has 14 amino acids. The CDR3 sequence is CASSLVPASPEAFF. CDR3 nucleotides: TGTGCCAGCAGCTTGGTGCCCGCGAGTCCTGAAGCTTTCTTT.

This clone was seen only a few times. V usage is TRBV10-2 and J usage is TRBJ2-7, with D possibly matching TRBD2 (6 bases). V was pared by 2 bases and J by 11 bases, with 10 bases between. Germline CDR1 is WSHSY and CDR2 is SAAADI. The CDR3 covers 11 residues. CDR3 amino acids: CASSEGGPKYF. CDR3 DNA: TGCGCCAGCAGTGAGGGAGGGCCTAAGTACTTC.

J is TRBJ2-3 and V is TRBV13, with a possible D match to TRBD2 (6 bases). The germline V gene has CDR1 PRHDT and CDR2 FYEKMQ (reference sequence). The CDR3 covers 19 residues. The ends were cut back, 4 bases at V and 2 bases at J, with 25 bases in the middle. The CDR3 DNA sequence: TGTGCCAGCAGCTCCCCCGCGGTAGCGGAGGGTAATCTCACAGATACGCAGTATTTT. Translated, it gives CASSSPAVAEGNLTDTQYF. The full variable domain, with the rest looked up from reference TRBV13 and TRBJ2-3, is AAGVIQSPRHLIKEKRETATLKCYPIPRHDTVYWYQQGPGQDPQFLISFYEKMQSDKGSIPDRFSAQQFSDYHSELNMSSLELGDSALYFCASSSPAVAEGNLTDTQYFGPGTRLTVL.

This chain connects TRBV21-1 to TRBJ1-1. TRBV21-1 is recorded as a pseudogene. This CDR3 region has 14 residues. The CDR3 sequence: CASSKERSNTEAFF. CDR3 bases: TGTGCCAGCAGCAAAGAGCGGTCGAACACTGAAGCTTTCTTT.

The chain employs TRBV9 and TRBJ2-7; TRBD1 might be the D (7 bases). Trimming removed 4 bases from V and 3 bases from J, with 20 bases in between. CDR3 length equals 16 residues. Germline CDR1 SGDLS, CDR2 YYNGEE. The chain's CDR3 is CASSRTGRGGVYEQYF. The CDR3 bases are TGTGCCAGCAGCCGTACCGGGAGAGGGGGCGTCTACGAGCAGTACTTC.